These 14 T cell receptor beta chains share one sample of origin, sequenced in a study of shared T cell receptors in the human thymus. Only in-frame clones appear in the TCRdb table, and some are missing; sequencing was by immunoSEQ multiplex PCR. The sample has around 730,000 clones, 80% to 90% seen once. These same data were also listed under a study on human thymus T cells.

Sequences were obtained from thymocytes. These receptors were obtained from a girl under three years old with a congenital heart defect.

V and J are TRBV19 and TRBJ1-6; TRBD1 is a possible D gene (5 bases). CDR1 and CDR2 from the germline V gene are LNHDA and SQIVND (reference sequence). Trimming took off 3 bases at V and 8 bases at J, with 26 bases between the two ends. This CDR3 region has 19 residues. CDR3 amino acids: CASSMILPGGGEEDSPLHF. The CDR3 DNA follows: TGTGCCAGTAGTATGATACTCCCCGGCGGAGGGGAGGAGGATTCACCCCTCCACTTT.

The CDR3 DNA reads TGCAGCGTTGAAGGTAGCGGGGGAAACAATGAGCAGTTCTTC. Residues: CSVEGSGGNNEQFF. This chain connects TRBV29-1 to TRBJ2-1; TRBD2 aligns across 9 bases. Per the germline V gene, CDR1 is SQVTM and CDR2 is ANQGSEA. With 1 base clipped from V and 5 bases from J, the junction kept 3 bases outside the gene matches. CDR3 length equals 14 residues.

V and J are TRBV15 and TRBJ2-3; no clear D. The V gene lost 5 bases and the J gene lost 0 bases, with 12 bases spanning the gap. The CDR3 loop spans 15 amino acids. Per germline, CDR1 LNHNV and CDR2 YYDKDF (reference sequence). The CDR3 is CATSSRRPSTDTQYF. The DNA of the CDR3 is TGTGCCACCAGCTCTAGACGACCAAGCACAGATACGCAGTATTTT. The variable domain in full, with the rest retrieved from reference TRBV15 and TRBJ2-3, is DAMVIQNPRYQVTQFGKPVTLSCSQTLNHNVMYWYQQKSSQAPKLLFHYYDKDFNNEADTPDNFQSRRPNTSFCFLDIRSPGLGDTAMYLCATSSRRPSTDTQYFGPGTRLTVL.

This rearrangement joins TRBV27 to TRBJ2-7; the match to TRBD1 covers 9 bases. V dropped 5 bases and J dropped 1; count of bases not matched to a gene: 3. Germline CDR1 reads MNHEY; CDR2 reads SMNVEV (reference sequence). The CDR3 extends over 14 amino acids. Here the CDR3 reads CASSHGTGSYEQYF. CDR3 coding DNA: TGTGCCAGCAGTCACGGGACAGGGTCCTACGAGCAGTACTTC.

The chain carries TRBV5-1 and TRBJ2-6, with 7 bases lining up with TRBD1. Germline trimming cut 4 bases from V and 2 bases from J; bases unmatched to any gene: 12. The CDR3 is 18 residues long. Germline lookup yields CDR1 SGHRS and CDR2 YFSETQ. CDR3 amino acids: CASSEVLTGVAGANVLTF. The DNA of the CDR3 is TGCGCCAGCAGCGAGGTCCTAACAGGGGTAGCTGGGGCCAACGTCCTGACTTTC. The whole variable domain, filled in from reference TRBV5-1 and TRBJ2-6, reads KAGVTQTPRYLIKTRGQQVTLSCSPISGHRSVSWYQQTPGQGLQFLFEYFSETQRNKGNFPGRFSGRQFSNSRSEMNVSTLELGDSALYLCASSEVLTGVAGANVLTFGAGSRLTVL.

To note about this clone: The sample carries other DNA sequences with the same CDR3. V and J are TRBV6-5 and TRBJ1-1; the D is unclear. Looked up from germline, CDR1 is MNHEY and CDR2 is SVGAGI. The CDR3 is made up of 14 amino acids. V dropped 4 bases and J dropped 8 bases, with 17 bases sitting between them. The chain's CDR3 is CASSSTLDLIEAFF. CDR3 DNA sequence: TGTGCCAGCAGTTCCACACTAGACCTAATAGAAGCTTTCTTT.

V usage is TRBV9 and J usage is TRBJ2-3; a weak D match, TRBD1 (5 bases). The germline V gene encodes CDR1 SGDLS and CDR2 YYNGEE. V lost 1 base and J 2 bases, leaving 26 bases between the germline ends. The CDR3 spans 20 residues. For the CDR3, the DNA is TGTGCCAGCAGCGTATGTTCTTCCTCCGAGTACAGGCCGGACACAGATACGCAGTATTTT. Translation gives CASSVCSSSEYRPDTDTQYF. Full variable domain (remainder filled in from reference TRBV9 and TRBJ2-3): DSGVTQTPKHLITATGQRVTLRCSPRSGDLSVYWYQQSLDQGLQFLIQYYNGEERAKGNILERFSAQQFPDLHSELNLSSLELGDSALYFCASSVCSSSEYRPDTDTQYFGPGTRLTVL.

This rearrangement joins TRBV18 to TRBJ2-1; 7 positions agree with TRBD2. Germline V gene sequence: CDR1 KGHSH, CDR2 LQKENI. Trimming took 6 bases from V and 2 from J; bases not matched to a gene: 10. This CDR3 has 16 residues. The CDR3 nucleotides are TGTGCCAGCTCCCCGCGCTCTAGCGGTCCCTACAATGAGCAGTTCTTC. Translation gives CASSPRSSGPYNEQFF.

The chain recombines TRBV9 with TRBJ2-2; 8 nucleotides match TRBD2. Germline V gene data show CDR1 as SGDLS and CDR2 as YYNGEE. V lost 2 bases to trimming and J lost 4 bases; unmatched junction nucleotides: 7. The CDR3 is 16 residues long. In DNA, the CDR3 is TGTGCCAGCAGCGTCGGGGTTAGCGGGGTCACCGGGGAGCTGTTTTTT. Amino acid sequence: CASSVGVSGVTGELFF.

The chain links TRBV6-6 to TRBJ1-1; D is unresolved. Trimming left V 6 bases short and J 6 bases short, with 17 bases between. CDR1 MNHNY and CDR2 SVGAGI come from the germline V gene (reference sequence). The CDR3 extends over 14 amino acids. DNA of the CDR3: TGTGCCAGCAGAAAGACCCCAGGTGTGGCTGAAGCTTTCTTT. Translated: CASRKTPGVAEAFF.

This rearrangement joins TRBV7-9 to TRBJ1-4, with 11 bases lining up with TRBD1. This CDR3 is 14 amino acids long. The V gene end was trimmed by 4 bases and the J gene end by 5 bases; junction bases not matched to a gene: 0. Germline V gene sequence: CDR1 SEHNR, CDR2 FQNEAQ (reference sequence). As DNA, the CDR3 is TGTGCCAGCAGCTGGGACAGGGGGAATGAAAAACTGTTTTTT. It codes for CASSWDRGNEKLFF. Using reference TRBV7-9 and TRBJ1-4 for the parts outside the CDR3, the full variable domain is DTGVSQNPRHKITKRGQNVTFRCDPISEHNRLYWYRQTLGQGPEFLTYFQNEAQLEKSRLLSDRFSAERPKGSFSTLEIQRTEQGDSAMYLCASSWDRGNEKLFFGSGTQLSVL.

This chain joins TRBV5-1 and TRBJ1-2; 7 bases align to TRBD1. Losses at the gene ends were 0 bases for V and 3 bases for J; bases not matched to a gene: 5. The CDR3 is 15 amino acids. Germline CDR1 SGHRS, CDR2 YFSETQ. CDR3 sequence reads: CASSLDRDRDYGYTF. DNA for the CDR3: TGCGCCAGCAGCTTGGATAGGGACAGAGACTATGGCTACACCTTC.

This sequence joins TRBV6-1 and TRBJ2-1, with 11 positions matching TRBD2. Trimming took 2 bases from V and 4 from J; bases not matched to a gene: 10. The CDR3 runs 18 residues. Germline V gene sequence: CDR1 MNHNS, CDR2 SASEGT. The chain's CDR3 is CASSEILLAGVTYNEQFF. CDR3 coding DNA: TGTGCCAGCAGTGAAATCCTACTAGCGGGGGTAACATACAATGAGCAGTTCTTC.

This chain uses TRBV2 with TRBJ1-6; the match to TRBD1 covers 8 bases. Trimming at V came to 5 bases and at J to 5 bases, leaving 8 bases not matched to a gene. Germline CDR1 SNHLY, CDR2 FYNNEI. This CDR3 spans 16 amino acids. CDR3 in DNA: TGTGCCAGCAGTCTGGACAGGGAATTCGATAATTCACCCCTCCACTTT. Protein product: CASSLDREFDNSPLHF.